Given below is one TCR beta chain in context. The specificity of this receptor is unknown. No base-level quality is on record; no much larger clone is a single base apart. The CDR1 and CDR2 encoded by the germline V gene are SGHTA and FQGNSA. The V end gives up 1 base and the J end 9 bases, leaving 4 bases in the junction not matched to a gene. The CDR3 runs 13 amino acids, cysteine and phenylalanine included. The entry retains the CDR3 DNA only, 39 bases that are in frame from base 1. The data were taken from a study (dated by TCRdb to between 2015 and 2016). The receptor library was made with RT-PCR. The instrument was an Illumina MiSeq. The public reads were reanalyzed by TCRdb: fastp trimming at Q25, MiXCR alignment, in-frame beta chains only. Here each entry gathers all rows of one CDR3 protein and keeps the most common genes and DNA. The sample table shows approximately 720,000 distinct CDR3 sequences, and more than 13% are seen once. Together, the top ten hold 3.6% of the sample.

Sequencing input: memory CD4+ T cells from blood. This clonotype originated in a female donor in good health, serving as a healthy control. This chain joins TRBV7-2 to TRBJ2-7, with 9 bases matching TRBD1. The CDR3 has the sequence CASSLGDRVRQYF. The DNA sequence is given as TGTGCCAGCAGCTTAGGGGACAGGGTACGGCAGTACTTC. The reference TRBV7-2 and TRBJ2-7 proteins fill in what lies around the CDR3, so the full variable domain reads GAGVSQSPSNKVTEKGKDVELRCDPISGHTALYWYRQSLGQGLEFLIYFQGNSAPDKSGLPSDRFSAERTGGSVSTLTIQRTQQEDSAVYLCASSLGDRVRQYFGPGTRLTVT.